A single sample is the source of the 21 T cell receptor beta chains below, sequenced in a study of long-term antiretroviral therapy in people with HIV. They ran version v3.0 of the immunoSEQ assay at survey level. This table comes from immunoSEQ multiplex PCR, and its TCRdb copy is limited to in-frame clones, with some not included. The sample has some 18,000 clones; roughly 87% are singletons. The material was unsorted PBMCs, obtained 2.1 years after starting antiretroviral therapy. These receptors all come from a man younger than 35 with HIV.

V and J are TRBV5-1 and TRBJ1-3, with TRBD1 as a possible D gene (5 bases). CDR1 and CDR2 from the germline V gene are SGHRS and YFSETQ. The CDR3 is made up of 14 amino acids. With 2 bases removed from V and 7 bases from J, the gap between germline ends came to 13 bases. This CDR3 is CASSFGTQGNTIYF. CDR3 nucleotide sequence: TGCGCCAGCAGCTTCGGGACTCAAGGGAACACCATATATTTT.

As regards this clone: The junction differs from germline at one of its ends, possibly a read error. V usage is TRBV27 and J usage is TRBJ1-6; D gene uncertain. CDR1 MNHEY and CDR2 SMNVEV come from the germline V gene (reference sequence). The CDR3 is 15 amino acids. The CDR3 nucleotides read TGTGCCGGCAGTATGGGCACCAACTATAATTCACCCCTCCACTTT. Translating gives CAGSMGTNYNSPLHF.

V usage is TRBV21-1 and J usage is TRBJ2-3; the DNA was not compared with TRBD2, the D call given in the table. TRBV21-1 is flagged as a pseudogene. This CDR3 comprises 14 residues. CDR3 sequence reads: CASSGIAGKDTQYF. The CDR3 coding sequence is TGTGCCAGCAGCGGGATAGCGGGAAAGGATACGCAGTATTTT.

Here the CDR3 reads CASRTGNTIYF. Here the CDR3 DNA reads TGTGCCAGTAGGACTGGAAACACCATATATTTT. The chain links TRBV19 to TRBJ1-3; no firm D call. The CDR3 extends over 11 amino acids. The germline V and J ends were trimmed by 6 bases and 2 bases, with 2 bases remaining between them. Germline V gene sequence: CDR1 LNHDA, CDR2 SQIVND (reference sequence).

This chain joins TRBV10-3 and TRBJ1-1; a possible D gene is TRBD1 (6 bases). This CDR3 contains 17 residues. Germline CDR1 reads ENHRY; CDR2 reads SYGVKD. V was clipped by 2 bases and J by 2 bases, with 18 bases between them. The CDR3 sequence: CAISERGGREANTEAFF. The CDR3 coding sequence is TGTGCCATCAGTGAGAGGGGGGGGAGGGAGGCTAACACTGAAGCTTTCTTT.

The J gene is TRBJ1-1, the V gene TRBV2; D is possibly TRBD1 (5 bases). V lost 6 bases, J lost 3 bases, and 14 bases lay in between. This CDR3 comprises 14 residues. CDR1 and CDR2 (germline): SNHLY, FYNNEI. This CDR3 is CASRPRVEDTEAFF. The DNA for the CDR3 is TGTGCCAGCAGACCCAGGGTCGAAGACACTGAAGCTTTCTTT.

CDR3 in DNA: TGTGCCAGCAGCTCAGGGGGTTGGTCCTACGAGCAGTACTTC. This codes for CASSSGGWSYEQYF. The gene calls are TRBV7-9 and TRBJ2-7; 7 positions match TRBD1. The V segment lost 4 bases and the J segment 1 base; nucleotides outside the gene matches: 4. Germline V CDR1 and CDR2: SEHNR, FQNEAQ (reference sequence). The CDR3 covers 14 residues.

The chain recombines TRBV5-1 with TRBJ2-7; D perhaps matches TRBD1 (6 bases). V lost 0 bases, J lost 3 bases, and 13 bases lay in between. The CDR3 is 15 amino acids. Germline CDR1 SGHRS, CDR2 YFSETQ. CDR3 protein: CASSLATGFGYEQYF. DNA for the CDR3: TGCGCCAGCAGCTTGGCAACAGGGTTCGGCTACGAGCAGTACTTC.

The V and J genes are TRBV5-6 and TRBJ2-7; weak D call: TRBD2 (5 bases). This CDR3 has 14 residues. Germline CDR1 reads SGHDT; CDR2 reads YYEEEE. The germline V and J ends were trimmed by 1 base and 7 bases, with 15 bases remaining between them. As DNA, the CDR3 is TGTGCCAGCAGCTTGCGACTACCGAGAGGGGAGCAGTACTTC. Its protein product is CASSLRLPRGEQYF.

The chain combines TRBV27 with TRBJ2-3, with a weak D call TRBD2 (5 bases). There are 15 residues in the CDR3. V was shortened by 3 bases and J by 0 bases, with 10 bases between the two germline ends. Germline values: CDR1 MNHEY, CDR2 SMNVEV (reference sequence). Here the CDR3 reads CASSFSVSSTDTQYF. CDR3 in DNA: TGTGCCAGCAGTTTTAGCGTGAGTAGCACAGATACGCAGTATTTT.

The V gene is TRBV5-6, the J gene TRBJ1-3; D perhaps matches TRBD1 (5 bases). This CDR3 has 16 amino acids. Germline CDR1 and CDR2: SGHDT and YYEEEE. Deletions cut 4 bases from V and 7 bases from J, with 21 bases between. The CDR3 DNA is TGTGCCAGCAGCCTAAATATGGACACGTGGAGGAACACCATATATTTT. This sequence encodes CASSLNMDTWRNTIYF. The whole variable domain, filled in from reference TRBV5-6 and TRBJ1-3, reads DAGVTQSPTHLIKTRGQQVTLRCSPKSGHDTVSWYQQALGQGPQFIFQYYEEEERQRGNFPDRFSGHQFPNYSSELNVNALLLGDSALYLCASSLNMDTWRNTIYFGEGSWLTVV.

The chain combines TRBV5-6 with TRBJ2-7; D ambiguous. Per germline, CDR1 SGHDT and CDR2 YYEEEE. V lost 5 bases to trimming and J lost 4 bases, with 7 bases between them. This CDR3 has 11 amino acids. The CDR3 coding sequence is TGTGCCAGCAGTGGCGAATACGAGCAGTACTTC. Translated, it gives CASSGEYEQYF. The full variable domain, completed using reference TRBV5-6 and TRBJ2-7, is DAGVTQSPTHLIKTRGQQVTLRCSPKSGHDTVSWYQQALGQGPQFIFQYYEEEERQRGNFPDRFSGHQFPNYSSELNVNALLLGDSALYLCASSGEYEQYFGPGTRLTVT.

J is TRBJ1-2 and V is TRBV30; the D is unclear. V lost 5 bases and J 1 base, leaving 11 bases between the germline ends. CDR1 is GTSNPN, CDR2 SVGIG, per germline (reference sequence). This CDR3 region has 13 residues. CDR3: CAWGNPGNYGYTF. The DNA for the CDR3 is TGTGCCTGGGGTAACCCAGGTAACTATGGCTACACCTTC.

The V call is TRBV5-8, the J call TRBJ2-7; no definite D call. V lost 9 bases, J lost 3 bases, and 13 bases lay in between. The CDR3 contains 12 residues. Germline lookup yields CDR1 SGHTS and CDR2 YDEGEE. CDR3 nucleotides: TGTGCCACCAGGTCGCAGCTCTACGAGCAGTACTTC. The encoded protein is CATRSQLYEQYF.

V usage is TRBV13 and J usage is TRBJ2-3, with TRBD1 matching over 8 bases. Germline CDR1 and CDR2: PRHDT and FYEKMQ (reference sequence). J was trimmed by 3 bases and V by 4 bases; bases with no gene match: 3. There are 14 residues in the CDR3. DNA of the CDR3: TGTGCCAGCAGCTCGACAGGGGATACAGATACGCAGTATTTT. Its translation is CASSSTGDTDTQYF. Complete variable domain (other parts from reference TRBV13 and TRBJ2-3): AAGVIQSPRHLIKEKRETATLKCYPIPRHDTVYWYQQGPGQDPQFLISFYEKMQSDKGSIPDRFSAQQFSDYHSELNMSSLELGDSALYFCASSSTGDTDTQYFGPGTRLTVL.

Only one count was recorded for this clone. The chain combines TRBV9 with TRBJ1-1; possibly TRBD1 for D (5 bases). Per germline, CDR1 SGDLS and CDR2 YYNGEE. The V end was cut by 4 bases, the J end by 4 bases, with 11 bases between. This CDR3 has 13 amino acids. DNA for the CDR3: TGTGCCAGCAGCATCGGGGGGGGCACTGAAGCTTTCTTT. Translated: CASSIGGGTEAFF.

J is TRBJ1-3 and V is TRBV4-2; D is ambiguous. CDR1 is LGHNA, CDR2 YNFKEQ, per germline. The CDR3 runs 15 residues. Trimming stripped 0 bases from V and 9 bases from J, with 15 bases between. DNA for the CDR3: TGTGCCAGCAGCCAAGAGGCCGCCAGGCCGAGCACCATATATTTT. Amino acids: CASSQEAARPSTIYF.

CDR3 bases: TGTGCCAGCAGCTTAGAGGGGGCTGGCTACACCTTC. Translating it yields CASSLEGAGYTF. The V and J genes are TRBV11-2 and TRBJ1-2; D possibly corresponds to TRBD1 (6 bases). Trimming shortened V by 0 bases and J by 7 bases, and 6 bases separated the two germline ends. CDR3 length: 12 amino acids. Germline V gene data show CDR1 as SGHAT and CDR2 as FQNNGV.

V gene TRBV2 combines with J gene TRBJ2-6; D ambiguous. Trimming removed 8 bases at V and 3 bases at J, with 20 bases between. Germline CDR1 and CDR2: SNHLY and FYNNEI. The CDR3 runs 17 residues. The CDR3 DNA is TGTGCCAGCCGGAAGAGAATTACCCCTATTGGGGCCAACGTCCTGACTTTC. Its translation is CASRKRITPIGANVLTF.

The chain uses TRBV4-3 and TRBJ1-3; D gene uncertain. Trimming took off 1 base at V and 4 bases at J, with 8 bases between the two ends. The CDR3 is made up of 14 amino acids. CDR1 is LGHNA and CDR2 is YSLEER in the germline V gene. The CDR3 region has the DNA TGCGCCAGCAGCCAAGCTCCCGGAGGAAACACCATATATTTT. Protein product: CASSQAPGGNTIYF.

The chain couples TRBV5-1 to TRBJ2-5; 8 positions match TRBD2. CDR1 SGHRS and CDR2 YFSETQ come from the germline V gene. The CDR3 extends over 14 amino acids. With V trimmed by 0 bases and J by 5 bases, 3 bases remained unmatched. The CDR3 bases are TGCGCCAGCAGCTTGGGGGTAGCGGGGGAGACCCAGTACTTC. It yields the protein CASSLGVAGETQYF.